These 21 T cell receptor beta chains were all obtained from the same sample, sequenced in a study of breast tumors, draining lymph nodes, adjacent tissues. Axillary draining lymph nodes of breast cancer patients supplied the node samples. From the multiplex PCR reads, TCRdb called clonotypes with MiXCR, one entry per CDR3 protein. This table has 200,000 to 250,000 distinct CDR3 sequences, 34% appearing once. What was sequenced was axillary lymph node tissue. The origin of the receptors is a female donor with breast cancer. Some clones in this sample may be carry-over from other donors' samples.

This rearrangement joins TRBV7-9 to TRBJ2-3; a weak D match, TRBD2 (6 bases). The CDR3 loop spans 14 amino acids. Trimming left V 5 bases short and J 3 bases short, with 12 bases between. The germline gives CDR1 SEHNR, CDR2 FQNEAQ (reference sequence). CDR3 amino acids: CASSPRSGTDTQYF. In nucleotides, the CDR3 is TGTGCCAGCAGCCCCCGCAGCGGGACAGATACGCAGTATTTT.

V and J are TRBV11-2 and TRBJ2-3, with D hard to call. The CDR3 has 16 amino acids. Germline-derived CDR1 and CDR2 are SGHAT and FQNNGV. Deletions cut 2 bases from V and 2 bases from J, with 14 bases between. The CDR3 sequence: CASSLKIGTPTDTQYF. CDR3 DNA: TGTGCCAGCAGCTTAAAGATCGGCACCCCCACAGATACGCAGTATTTT.

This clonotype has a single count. DNA for the CDR3: TGTGCCAGCAGCGTATCCCCAGCCTTCACGAACACCGGGGAGCTGTTTTTT. Translating gives CASSVSPAFTNTGELFF. The V and J genes are TRBV9 and TRBJ2-2; D is undetermined. This CDR3 region has 17 residues. Looked up from germline, CDR1 is SGDLS and CDR2 is YYNGEE. The V end lost 1 base, the J end lost 0 bases, and 13 bases lay between the germline ends.

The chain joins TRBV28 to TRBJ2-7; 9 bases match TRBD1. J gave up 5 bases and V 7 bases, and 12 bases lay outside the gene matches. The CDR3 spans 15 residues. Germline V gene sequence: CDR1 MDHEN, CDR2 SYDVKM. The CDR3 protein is CASMGAGQGIDEQYF. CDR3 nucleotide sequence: TGTGCCAGCATGGGGGCCGGACAGGGGATAGACGAGCAGTACTTC. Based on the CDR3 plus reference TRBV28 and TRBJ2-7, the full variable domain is DVKVTQSSRYLVKRTGEKVFLECVQDMDHENMFWYRQDPGLGLRLIYFSYDVKMKEKGDIPEGYSVSREKKERFSLILESASTNQTSMYLCASMGAGQGIDEQYFGPGTRLTVT.

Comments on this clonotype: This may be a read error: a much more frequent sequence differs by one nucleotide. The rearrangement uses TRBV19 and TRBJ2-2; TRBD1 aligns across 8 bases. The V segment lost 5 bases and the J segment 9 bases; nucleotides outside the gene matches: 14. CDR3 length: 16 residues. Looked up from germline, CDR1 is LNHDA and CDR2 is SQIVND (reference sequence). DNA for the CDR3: TGTGCCAGTAGTGCTCGACAGGGGTCCCAGTTAAGGGAGCTGTTTTTT. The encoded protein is CASSARQGSQLRELFF.

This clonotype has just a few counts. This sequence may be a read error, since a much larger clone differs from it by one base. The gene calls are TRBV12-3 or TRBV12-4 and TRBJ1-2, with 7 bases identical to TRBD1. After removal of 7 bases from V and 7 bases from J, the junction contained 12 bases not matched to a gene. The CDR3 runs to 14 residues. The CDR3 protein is CASTDGRRQGGYTF. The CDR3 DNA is TGTGCCAGCACCGACGGTCGAAGACAGGGTGGCTACACCTTC.

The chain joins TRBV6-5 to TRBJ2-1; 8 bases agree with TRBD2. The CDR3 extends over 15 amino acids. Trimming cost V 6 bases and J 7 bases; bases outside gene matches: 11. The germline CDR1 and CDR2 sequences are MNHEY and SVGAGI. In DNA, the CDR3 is TGTGCCAGCAGACACCCGAGCGGGAGAAGGAATGAGCAGTTCTTC. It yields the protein CASRHPSGRRNEQFF.

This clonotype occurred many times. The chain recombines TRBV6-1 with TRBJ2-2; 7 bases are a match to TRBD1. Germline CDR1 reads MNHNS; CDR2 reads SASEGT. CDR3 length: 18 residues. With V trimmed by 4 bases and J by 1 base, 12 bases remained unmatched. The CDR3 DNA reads TGTGCCAGCAGTGCGATACAGGGGTTAAGCGGGAACACCGGGGAGCTGTTTTTT. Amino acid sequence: CASSAIQGLSGNTGELFF.

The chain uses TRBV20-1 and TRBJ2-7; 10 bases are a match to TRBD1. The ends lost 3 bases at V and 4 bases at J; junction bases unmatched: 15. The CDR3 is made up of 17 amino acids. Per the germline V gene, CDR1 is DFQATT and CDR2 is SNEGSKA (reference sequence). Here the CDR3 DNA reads TGCAGTGCTAGGGTTAACCGTCTGGACAGGGGGTTATACGAGCAGTACTTC. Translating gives CSARVNRLDRGLYEQYF.

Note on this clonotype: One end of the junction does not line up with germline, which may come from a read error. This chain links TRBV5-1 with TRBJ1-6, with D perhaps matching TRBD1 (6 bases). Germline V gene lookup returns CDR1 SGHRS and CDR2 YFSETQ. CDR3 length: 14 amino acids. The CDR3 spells CASSAGTTESPPHF. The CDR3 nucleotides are TGCGCCAGCAGTGCCGGGACAACGGAGTCCCCCCCCCACTTT.

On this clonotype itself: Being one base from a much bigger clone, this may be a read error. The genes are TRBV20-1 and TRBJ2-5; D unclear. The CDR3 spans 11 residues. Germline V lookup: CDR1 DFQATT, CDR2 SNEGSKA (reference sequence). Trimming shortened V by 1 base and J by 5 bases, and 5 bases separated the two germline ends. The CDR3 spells CSARADETQYF. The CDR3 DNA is TGCAGTGCTAGAGCTGACGAGACCCAGTACTTC.

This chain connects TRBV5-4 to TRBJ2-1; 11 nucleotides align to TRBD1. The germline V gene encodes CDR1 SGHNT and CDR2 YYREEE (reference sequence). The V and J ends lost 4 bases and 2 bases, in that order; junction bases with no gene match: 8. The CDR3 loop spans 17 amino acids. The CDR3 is CASSREGTGGAYNEQFF. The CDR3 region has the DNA TGTGCCAGCAGCCGGGAGGGGACAGGGGGAGCCTACAATGAGCAGTTCTTC. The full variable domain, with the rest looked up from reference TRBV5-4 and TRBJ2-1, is ETGVTQSPTHLIKTRGQQVTLRCSSQSGHNTVSWYQQALGQGPQFIFQYYREEENGRGNFPPRFSGLQFPNYSSELNVNALELDDSALYLCASSREGTGGAYNEQFFGPGTRLTVL.

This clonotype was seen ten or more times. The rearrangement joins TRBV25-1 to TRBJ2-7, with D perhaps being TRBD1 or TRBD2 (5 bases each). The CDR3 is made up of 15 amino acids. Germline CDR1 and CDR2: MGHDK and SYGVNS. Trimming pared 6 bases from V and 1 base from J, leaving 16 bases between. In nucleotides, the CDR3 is TGTGCCAGCAGCGGGACCGCCATGGGATCCTACGAGCAGTACTTC. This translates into CASSGTAMGSYEQYF.

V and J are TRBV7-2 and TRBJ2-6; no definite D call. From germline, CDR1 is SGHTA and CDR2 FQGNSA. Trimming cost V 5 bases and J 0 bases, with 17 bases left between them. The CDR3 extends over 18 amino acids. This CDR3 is CASSPGPPDGSGANVLTF. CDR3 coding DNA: TGTGCCAGCAGCCCCGGGCCCCCGGATGGCTCTGGGGCCAACGTCCTGACTTTC.

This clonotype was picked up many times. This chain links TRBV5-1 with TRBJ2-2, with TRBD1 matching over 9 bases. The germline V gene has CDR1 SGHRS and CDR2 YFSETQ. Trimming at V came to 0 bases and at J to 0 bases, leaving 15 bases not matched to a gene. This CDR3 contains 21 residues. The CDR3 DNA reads TGCGCCAGCAGCTTGGCAGTTGGGACAGGGAGGCCCACAACGAACACCGGGGAGCTGTTTTTT. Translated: CASSLAVGTGRPTTNTGELFF.

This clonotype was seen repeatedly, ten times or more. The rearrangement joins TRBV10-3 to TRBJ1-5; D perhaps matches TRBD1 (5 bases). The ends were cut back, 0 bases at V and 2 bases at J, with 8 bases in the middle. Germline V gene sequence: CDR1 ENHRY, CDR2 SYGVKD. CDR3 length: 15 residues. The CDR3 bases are TGTGCCATCAGTGAGTCAGGGACGGGCAATCAGCCCCAGCATTTT. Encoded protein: CAISESGTGNQPQHF.

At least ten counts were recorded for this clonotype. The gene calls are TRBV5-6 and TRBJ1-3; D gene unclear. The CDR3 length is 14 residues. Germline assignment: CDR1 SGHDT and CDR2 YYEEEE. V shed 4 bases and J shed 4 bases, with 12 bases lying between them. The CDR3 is CASSHRAPGNTIYF. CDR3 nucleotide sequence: TGTGCCAGCAGCCATCGGGCCCCCGGAAACACCATATATTTT. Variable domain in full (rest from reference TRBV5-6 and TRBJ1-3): DAGVTQSPTHLIKTRGQQVTLRCSPKSGHDTVSWYQQALGQGPQFIFQYYEEEERQRGNFPDRFSGHQFPNYSSELNVNALLLGDSALYLCASSHRAPGNTIYFGEGSWLTVV.

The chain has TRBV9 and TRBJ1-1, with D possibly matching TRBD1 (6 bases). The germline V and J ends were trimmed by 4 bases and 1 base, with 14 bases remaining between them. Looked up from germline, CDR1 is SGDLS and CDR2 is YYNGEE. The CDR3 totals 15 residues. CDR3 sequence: CASSTGGRGNTEAFF. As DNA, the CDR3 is TGTGCCAGCAGCACTGGTGGCAGGGGGAACACTGAAGCTTTCTTT.

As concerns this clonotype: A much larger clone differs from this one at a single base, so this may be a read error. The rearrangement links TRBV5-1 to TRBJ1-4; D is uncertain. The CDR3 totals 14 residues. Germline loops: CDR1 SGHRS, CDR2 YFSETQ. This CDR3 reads CASSLDRYNDKLFF. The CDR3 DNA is TGCGCCAGCAGCTTGGACAGATATAATGACAAACTGTTTTTT.

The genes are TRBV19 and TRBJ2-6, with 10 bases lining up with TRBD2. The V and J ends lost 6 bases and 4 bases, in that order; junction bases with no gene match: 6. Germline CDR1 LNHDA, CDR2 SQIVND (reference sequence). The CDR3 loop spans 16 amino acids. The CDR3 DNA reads TGTGCCAGTAGGGCTAGCGGGAGCACCGGGGCCAACGTCCTGACTTTC. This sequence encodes CASRASGSTGANVLTF.

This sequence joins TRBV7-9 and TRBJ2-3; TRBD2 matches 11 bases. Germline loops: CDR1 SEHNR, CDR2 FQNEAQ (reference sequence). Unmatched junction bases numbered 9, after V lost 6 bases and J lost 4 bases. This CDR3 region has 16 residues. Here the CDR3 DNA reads TGTGCCAGCAGTTCCTCTAGCGGGAGGCTTGCAGATACGCAGTATTTT. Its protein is CASSSSSGRLADTQYF.